The clone carrying this T cell receptor beta chain was counted a few times. This entry is derived from a study of blood T cells in healthy people across ages. A sample-barcoded 5' primer and a J-beta primer mix were used in a second PCR of about 7 to 12 cycles. TCRdb independently ran MiXCR on the 5' RACE reads; one entry per CDR3 protein. Here the sample spans roughly 2 million distinct CDR3 sequences, around half being singletons. In each sample, at least 7 million PBMCs were isolated. The V and J ends lost 5 bases and 8 bases, in that order; junction bases with no gene match: 12. Germline lookup yields CDR1 SGHTA and CDR2 FQGNSA. This CDR3 contains 16 residues.

This rearrangement joins TRBV7-2 to TRBJ2-1, with 10 nucleotides matching TRBD2. Material: blood. The sequence was collected from a woman aged 40 to 49 in good health. The chain's CDR3 is CASSRLGSGGAHEQFF. CDR3 DNA: TGTGCCAGCAGCCGCCTCGGGAGCGGGGGGGCCCATGAGCAGTTCTTC.